Listed here are 20 T cell receptor beta chains from one sample, sequenced in a study of vaccination and CD4 T cells after COVID-19. The treatment here: roughly 11-day PBMC culture with coronavirus spike peptide pools or control peptides (ViraFEST assay). The Oncomine TCR Beta short-read assay sequenced DNA from cultured CD4+ T cells. TCRdb re-derived calls from the PCR reads in MiXCR, one entry per CDR3 protein. Here the sample spans about 16,000 distinct CDR3 sequences, roughly 36% being singletons. Their target antigens are unknown. The sample consisted of CD4+ T cells from blood, cultured in vitro, taken before SARS-CoV-2 vaccination. The receptors shown here come from a human donor who received a COVID-19 vaccine.

This sequence joins TRBV19 and TRBJ1-1, with a possible D match to TRBD1 (5 bases). Trimming cost V 5 bases and J 6 bases, with 16 bases left between them. The CDR3 covers 14 residues. Looked up from germline, CDR1 is LNHDA and CDR2 is SQIVND (reference sequence). CDR3 loop: CASSAGRRSPEAFF. In DNA form, the CDR3 reads TGTGCCAGTAGTGCAGGGAGAAGGTCCCCTGAAGCTTTCTTT.

The chain carries TRBV10-3 and TRBJ1-1, with D tentatively TRBD1 (6 bases). CDR1 is ENHRY, CDR2 SYGVKD, per germline. Trimming stripped 6 bases from V and 6 bases from J, with 17 bases between. CDR3 size: 14 residues. The DNA of the CDR3 is TGTGCCATCAGGGGGGCCAGGGACGGGGCTGAAGCTTTCTTT. Amino acid sequence: CAIRGARDGAEAFF.

The J gene is TRBJ2-1, the V gene TRBV24-1; TRBD2 agrees at 10 bases. Germline CDR1 is KGHDR and CDR2 is SFDVKD. This CDR3 has 17 amino acids. Germline trimming cut 9 bases from V and 1 base from J; bases unmatched to any gene: 11. The CDR3 sequence is CATAPLLAGGSYNEQFF. CDR3 DNA: TGTGCCACCGCCCCCCTCTTAGCGGGGGGTTCCTACAATGAGCAGTTCTTC.

The chain combines TRBV7-9 with TRBJ2-5; 12 bases agree with TRBD2. The V segment lost 4 bases and the J segment 2 bases; nucleotides outside the gene matches: 2. Germline V gene lookup returns CDR1 SEHNR and CDR2 FQNEAQ (reference sequence). This CDR3 spans 15 amino acids. In nucleotides, the CDR3 is TGTGCCAGCAGCTCACTAGCGGGGGGACAAGAGACCCAGTACTTC. It translates to CASSSLAGGQETQYF.

By share of the sample, this clonotype is medium-sized (0.01 to 0.1%). This chain joins TRBV20-1 and TRBJ1-2; D call uncertain. Deletions cut 4 bases from V and 4 bases from J, with 13 bases between. The CDR3 sequence is 13 residues long. Germline V gene data show CDR1 as DFQATT and CDR2 as SNEGSKA (reference sequence). DNA of the CDR3: TGCAGTGCTAAGGACTGGGCTGGCTATGGCTACACCTTC. As protein: CSAKDWAGYGYTF.

J is TRBJ2-7 and V is TRBV2, with D unclear. The V end lost 6 bases, the J end lost 0 bases, and 12 bases lay between the germline ends. From germline, CDR1 is SNHLY and CDR2 FYNNEI. The CDR3 totals 14 residues. The CDR3 DNA is TGTGCCAGCAGGGCACACCAATTCTCCTACGAGCAGTACTTC. Translating gives CASRAHQFSYEQYF.

The chain joins TRBV24-1 to TRBJ2-1; 8 bases map to TRBD2. The germline CDR1 and CDR2 sequences are KGHDR and SFDVKD. The CDR3 length is 13 residues. J gave up 6 bases and V 7 bases, and 4 bases lay outside the gene matches. Here the CDR3 reads CATSGGAINEQFF. As DNA, the CDR3 is TGTGCCACCAGCGGGGGGGCCATCAATGAGCAGTTCTTC.

The chain recombines TRBV4-2 with TRBJ1-2, with D possibly being TRBD1 (6 bases). Per germline, CDR1 LGHNA and CDR2 YNFKEQ. V lost 0 bases, J lost 3 bases, and 8 bases lay in between. The CDR3 consists of 14 residues. CDR3 in DNA: TGTGCCAGCAGCCAAGACGGGGGGCACTATGGCTACACCTTC. Translated: CASSQDGGHYGYTF.

The chain carries TRBV12-3 or TRBV12-4 and TRBJ2-3; perhaps TRBD2 as D (6 bases). The CDR3 is made up of 18 amino acids. The V and J ends lost 2 bases and 3 bases respectively, with 21 bases between them. The CDR3 coding sequence is TGTGCCAGCAGTTTAAGTCGAATGCGGGGAGGATTGACAGATACGCAGTATTTT. As protein: CASSLSRMRGGLTDTQYF.

This clonotype turned up a few times. The chain employs TRBV12-3 or TRBV12-4 and TRBJ1-2; D is uncertain. The V and J ends lost 4 bases and 7 bases respectively, with 19 bases between them. There are 15 residues in the CDR3. This CDR3 is CASSYGPLRRGGYTF. DNA of the CDR3: TGTGCCAGCAGTTATGGGCCTCTAAGGCGGGGTGGCTACACCTTC.

The chain is built from TRBV6-1 and TRBJ1-5, with a weak D call TRBD1 (5 bases). The germline gives CDR1 MNHNS, CDR2 SASEGT. V lost 4 bases and J lost 1, with 11 bases in between. The CDR3 runs to 15 residues. CDR3 DNA sequence: TGTGCCAGCAGTGTGGGGGAGGGGAGCAATCAGCCCCAGCATTTT. Its protein product is CASSVGEGSNQPQHF.

With respect to this clonotype: With a much larger clone just one base away, this may be a read error. The CDR3 sequence: CATSSDQGAAENTIYF. DNA for the CDR3: TGTGCCACCAGCAGTGATCAGGGGGCGGCTGAAAACACCATATATTTT. The gene calls are TRBV15 and TRBJ1-3, with 8 bases that match TRBD1. V trimming: 3 bases; J trimming: 6 bases; junction bases outside the gene matches: 10. CDR3 length: 16 amino acids. Per the germline V gene, CDR1 is LNHNV and CDR2 is YYDKDF (reference sequence).

The chain couples TRBV2 to TRBJ1-2; a weak D match, TRBD1 (6 bases). Germline V gives CDR1 SNHLY, CDR2 FYNNEI. This CDR3 is 16 amino acids long. Between the trimmed V and J ends, which lost 0 bases and 4 bases, there was a span of 15 bases. DNA of the CDR3: TGTGCCAGCAGTGAAGCTAGGACAGAGGGGGGCTATGGCTACACCTTC. It translates to CASSEARTEGGYGYTF.

The gene calls are TRBV5-4 and TRBJ2-5, with 13 bases identical to TRBD2. The germline V gene encodes CDR1 SGHNT and CDR2 YYREEE (reference sequence). The length of the CDR3 is 17 residues. The junction had 7 bases not matched to a gene; V was cut back by 1 base and J by 4 bases. The DNA for the CDR3 is TGTGCCAGCAGCTTGTTCAGACTAGCGGGGGGCATAGAGACCCAGTACTTC. Its protein product is CASSLFRLAGGIETQYF.

This rearrangement joins TRBV7-9 to TRBJ2-1, with 9 bases lining up with TRBD1. This CDR3 region has 15 residues. V dropped 1 base and J dropped 5; count of bases not matched to a gene: 3. Germline lookup yields CDR1 SEHNR and CDR2 FQNEAQ (reference sequence). The CDR3 is CASSLEWTGDNEQFF. DNA of the CDR3: TGTGCCAGCAGCTTAGAGTGGACAGGGGACAATGAGCAGTTCTTC. The whole variable domain, remainder taken from reference TRBV7-9 and TRBJ2-1, is DTGVSQNPRHKITKRGQNVTFRCDPISEHNRLYWYRQTLGQGPEFLTYFQNEAQLEKSRLLSDRFSAERPKGSFSTLEIQRTEQGDSAMYLCASSLEWTGDNEQFFGPGTRLTVL.

Sample share makes this clonotype medium-sized (0.01 to 0.1%). The rearrangement links TRBV6-5 to TRBJ2-7; maybe TRBD1 (5 bases). Germline assignment: CDR1 MNHEY and CDR2 SVGAGI. Deletions cut 0 bases from V and 1 base from J, with 7 bases between. The CDR3 loop spans 14 amino acids. The CDR3 loop is CASSYSQGSYEQYF. As DNA, the CDR3 is TGTGCCAGCAGTTACTCGCAGGGATCCTACGAGCAGTACTTC.

J is TRBJ2-1 and V is TRBV2, with TRBD2 matching 9 bases. Germline CDR1 is SNHLY and CDR2 is FYNNEI. Germline trimming cut 4 bases from V and 6 bases from J; bases unmatched to any gene: 7. This CDR3 region has 15 residues. The chain's CDR3 is CASSGERGDTNEQFF. CDR3 nucleotides: TGTGCCAGCAGTGGGGAGCGGGGGGATACCAATGAGCAGTTCTTC.

The chain recombines TRBV21-1 with TRBJ2-2; the table's D gene call, TRBD1, was not cross checked with the DNA. TRBV21-1 is a recognized pseudogene. This CDR3 has 16 amino acids. The CDR3, as DNA: TGTGCCAGCAGCAAGACCGGGCAGCCATACACCGGGGAGCTGTTTTTT. This encodes CASSKTGQPYTGELFF.

This clonotype occurred a few times. The rearrangement links TRBV5-7 to TRBJ1-5; unclear D gene. TRBV5-7 is an ORF, with its function uncertain. V was pared by 0 bases and J by 8 bases, with 3 bases between. The CDR3 runs 11 residues. CDR3 in DNA: TGTGCCAGCAGCTTGGAAGAGCCCCAGCATTTT. It is translated as CASSLEEPQHF.

This clonotype has only a few counts. The chain joins TRBV12-1 to TRBJ1-2; the table gives TRBD1 as D, unverified against the DNA. TRBV12-1 is flagged as a pseudogene. The CDR3 runs 15 residues. CDR3 in DNA: TGTGCCAGCAGCTCCCGACAGGGGGCAAACTATGGCTACACCTTC. Its protein product is CASSSRQGANYGYTF.